A selection of T cell receptor beta chains follows, all from one sample in a study of T cells in pancreatic ductal adenocarcinoma. Using immunoSEQ multiplex PCR, the repertoire was profiled, and TCRdb retains in-frame clones only, with some absent. The data show about 98,000 clones, with roughly 95% seen just once and about 3.4% held by the top ten. Sequenced material: PBMCs. The source of these receptors is a human donor with pancreatic ductal adenocarcinoma. Both conserved end residues are part of each CDR3. D genes are given only for firm matches. Clone sizes are given selectively: once, few, many, or a class where the clone is expanded.

D: .
J: TRBJ2-3
V: TRBV29-1
size: .
CDR3: CSVEPRGQGDTQYF
DNA: TGCAGCGTTGAACCCCGGGGCCAGGGGGATACGCAGTATTTT

D: .
J: TRBJ1-2
V: TRBV2
size: .
CDR3: CASSGSSGGYTF
DNA: TGTGCCAGCAGTGGGAGTTCTGGGGGCTACACCTTC

D: TRBD1
J: TRBJ2-5
V: TRBV30
size: .
CDR3: CAWSSSRTGYETQYF
DNA: TGTGCCTGGAGCTCCAGTAGGACAGGGTACGAGACCCAGTACTTC

D: TRBD2
J: TRBJ2-7
V: TRBV5-1
size: .
CDR3: CASSLGSGVSYEQYF
DNA: TGCGCCAGCAGCTTGGGGAGCGGGGTCTCCTACGAGCAGTACTTC

D: TRBD1
J: TRBJ2-7
V: TRBV2
size: once
CDR3: CASSVQGTSYEQYF
DNA: TGTGCCAGCAGTGTACAGGGGACCTCCTACGAGCAGTACTTC

D: TRBD1
J: TRBJ1-3
V: TRBV30
size: once
CDR3: CAWSRDRVPNPRNTIYF
DNA: TGTGCCTGGAGTAGGGACAGGGTCCCCAACCCGAGAAACACCATATATTTT

D: TRBD1
J: TRBJ2-4
V: TRBV4-3
size: .
CDR3: CASSQGWTGMAKNIQYF
DNA: TGCGCCAGCAGCCAGGGATGGACAGGGATGGCCAAAAACATTCAGTACTTC

D: TRBD1
J: TRBJ2-7
V: TRBV19
size: .
CDR3: CASSPRQGGRYEQYF
DNA: TGTGCCAGTAGTCCGCGACAGGGGGGGAGGTACGAGCAGTACTTC

D: TRBD2
J: TRBJ2-7
V: TRBV7-9
size: .
CDR3: CASSSGGRANEQYF
DNA: TGTGCCAGCAGCTCCGGCGGGAGAGCAAACGAGCAGTACTTC

D: TRBD2
J: TRBJ2-3
V: TRBV5-4
size: .
CDR3: CASSFTSGGGDTQYF
DNA: TGTGCCAGCAGCTTTACGTCGGGAGGAGGGGATACGCAGTATTTT

D: .
J: TRBJ1-1
V: TRBV30
size: .
CDR3: CAWSVTAMNTEAFF
DNA: TGTGCCTGGAGTGTAACAGCAATGAACACTGAAGCTTTCTTT

D: .
J: TRBJ2-2
V: TRBV5-5
size: few
CDR3: CASSLVGEPAGELFF
DNA: TGTGCCAGCAGCTTGGTCGGGGAGCCGGCCGGGGAGCTGTTTTTT

D: TRBD1
J: TRBJ2-2
V: TRBV5-1
size: .
CDR3: CASSLAGTGDTGELFF
DNA: TGCGCCAGCAGCTTGGCCGGGACAGGGGATACCGGGGAGCTGTTTTTT

D: .
J: TRBJ1-1
V: TRBV4-3
size: .
CDR3: CASSQVGRNTEAFF
DNA: TGCGCCAGCAGCCAAGTGGGCAGGAACACTGAAGCTTTCTTT

D: TRBD2
J: TRBJ2-2
V: TRBV2
size: .
CDR3: CASKREGVGELFF
DNA: TGTGCCAGCAAGCGGGAGGGGGTCGGGGAGCTGTTTTTT

D: .
J: TRBJ2-3
V: TRBV5-6
size: .
CDR3: CASSLEASEYTDTQYF
DNA: TGTGCCAGCAGCTTGGAGGCTAGCGAGTACACAGATACGCAGTATTTT

D: TRBD1
J: TRBJ1-1
V: TRBV4-2
size: .
CDR3: CASSPPGQGRKAFF
DNA: TGTGCCAGCAGCCCACCTGGACAGGGTAGAAAAGCTTTCTTT

D: .
J: TRBJ1-5
V: TRBV6-5
size: .
CDR3: CASSYSRTDNQPQHF
DNA: TGTGCCAGCAGTTACTCCCGGACAGACAATCAGCCCCAGCATTTT

D: .
J: TRBJ1-1
V: TRBV4-2
size: .
CDR3: CASSLTAFITNTEAFF
DNA: TGTGCCAGCAGCTTGACAGCTTTTATCACGAACACTGAAGCTTTCTTT

D: .
J: TRBJ1-2
V: TRBV6-5
size: .
CDR3: CASSYSAGGDYGYTF
DNA: TGTGCCAGCAGTTACTCGGCCGGGGGAGACTATGGCTACACCTTC

D: .
J: TRBJ2-7
V: TRBV7-3
size: .
CDR3: CASSPEGSYEQYF
DNA: TGTGCCAGCAGCCCGGAGGGGTCCTACGAGCAGTACTTC

D: .
J: TRBJ1-1
V: TRBV10-2
size: .
CDR3: CASSRGGTNTEAFF
DNA: TGCGCCAGCAGTAGGGGCGGGACGAACACTGAAGCTTTCTTT

D: TRBD2
J: TRBJ2-1
V: TRBV11-2
size: .
CDR3: CASSLGLAGAHEQFF
DNA: TGTGCCAGCAGCTTAGGACTAGCGGGAGCCCATGAGCAGTTCTTC

D: TRBD1
J: TRBJ2-1
V: TRBV29-1
size: once
CDR3: CSVQTGGFDEQFF
DNA: TGCAGCGTGCAGACAGGGGGCTTTGATGAGCAGTTCTTC

D: TRBD2
J: TRBJ2-1
V: TRBV5-1
size: .
CDR3: CASSSRLAGEYNEQFF
DNA: TGCGCCAGCAGCTCGCGACTAGCGGGAGAGTACAATGAGCAGTTCTTC